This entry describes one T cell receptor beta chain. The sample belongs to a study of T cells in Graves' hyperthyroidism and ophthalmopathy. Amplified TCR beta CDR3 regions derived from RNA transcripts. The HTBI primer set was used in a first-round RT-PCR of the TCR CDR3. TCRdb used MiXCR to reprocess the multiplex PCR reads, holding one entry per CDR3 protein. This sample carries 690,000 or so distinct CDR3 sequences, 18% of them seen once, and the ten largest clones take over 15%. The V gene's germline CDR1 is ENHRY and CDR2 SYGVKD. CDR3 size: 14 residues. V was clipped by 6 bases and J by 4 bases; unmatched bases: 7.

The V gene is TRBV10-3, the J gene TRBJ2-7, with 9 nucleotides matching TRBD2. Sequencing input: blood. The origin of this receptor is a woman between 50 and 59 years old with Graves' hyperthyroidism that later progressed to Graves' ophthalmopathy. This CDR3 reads CAIRSGGSGYEQYF. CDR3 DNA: TGTGCCATCAGAAGCGGGGGGTCCGGATACGAGCAGTACTTC.